This TCR beta chain was documented in a study of control samples from healthy donors and cancer patients. This clone appeared a few times. The V segment lost 3 bases and the J segment 3 bases; nucleotides outside the gene matches: 6. The CDR3 contains 14 residues. Germline CDR1 SGHRS, CDR2 YFSETQ. Profiling relied on immunoSEQ multiplex PCR, and the TCRdb table lists in-frame clones only, not all of them. The data hold tens of thousands of clones, with approximately 80% observed a single time. Sequenced sample: blood. J is TRBJ2-7 and V is TRBV5-1, with 7 bases aligning to TRBD1. The origin of this receptor is a young man in good health. The CDR3, as DNA: TGCGCCAGCAGCTCACAGGGGTCGTACTACGAGCAGTACTTC. Its translation: CASSSQGSYYEQYF.